Presented here are 10 T cell receptor beta chains from one specimen sequenced in a study of CXCR3-negative and CXCR3-positive naive CD8 T cells. Findings of the study overall: CXCR3-positive naive cells carried more hydrophobic TRB CDR3s than CXCR3-negative ones.

Their recognized antigens are unknown. Carrying UMI labels, the TRB cDNA libraries were prepared through 5' RACE. From the 5' RACE reads, TCRdb lists one entry per CDR3 protein and no DNA. Recorded for this sample: under 150,000 distinct CDR3 sequences. The sample comprised naive CXCR3+ CD8+ T cells from blood. Subset: CD45RO-CCR7+CD27+CD95- naive CD8+ T cells expressing CXCR3 (TNR3+). The receptors were sampled from a human donor in good health. Some clones in this sample may be carry-over from other donors' samples.

V and J are TRBV28 and TRBJ2-2; as DNA is missing, the TRBD2 call by TCRdb cannot be tested. CDR1 and CDR2 from the germline V gene are MDHEN and SYDVKM. CDR3 length: 20 amino acids. CDR3 protein: CASSSHSLLAGGTNTGELFF.

The chain recombines TRBV28 with TRBJ2-1; TCRdb's D call, TRBD2, is unchecked because there is no DNA. From germline, CDR1 is MDHEN and CDR2 SYDVKM. The CDR3 extends over 15 amino acids. The CDR3 sequence is CASTQLAGLYNEQFF.

The V and J genes are TRBV19 and TRBJ2-4; lacking DNA, the TRBD1 call made by TCRdb goes unchecked. CDR1 is LNHDA and CDR2 is SQIVND in the germline V gene (reference sequence). This CDR3 comprises 17 residues. CDR3 sequence reads: CASSAGQGFLAKNIQYF.

The J gene is TRBJ2-7, the V gene TRBV25-1; TCRdb indicates TRBD1, and absent DNA this call remains unverified. The CDR3 spans 13 residues. Germline lookup yields CDR1 MGHDK and CDR2 SYGVNS. This chain's CDR3 is CASSARGTDEQYF.

CDR3 sequence reads: CSVVGREIAAFF. The chain recombines TRBV29-1 with TRBJ1-1. The CDR3 has 12 residues. CDR1 SQVTM and CDR2 ANQGSEA come from the germline V gene.

The CDR3 protein is CASSTWTENTGELFF. The chain employs TRBV19 and TRBJ2-2; TCRdb's assignment of TRBD2 cannot be checked, as there is no DNA. The CDR3 loop spans 15 amino acids. Per the germline V gene, CDR1 is LNHDA and CDR2 is SQIVND (reference sequence).

The chain carries TRBV7-9 and TRBJ1-1; the TRBD1 assignment by TCRdb is unverifiable without DNA. Germline lookup yields CDR1 SEHNR and CDR2 FQNEAQ (reference sequence). The CDR3 runs 13 residues. CDR3 protein: CASSPPWGTEAFF.

V and J are TRBV20-1 and TRBJ2-5. This CDR3 has 14 amino acids. CDR1 is DFQATT, CDR2 SNEGSKA, per germline (reference sequence). The CDR3: CSARATEERETQYF.

The chain combines TRBV5-1 with TRBJ1-1; lacking DNA, the TRBD1 call made by TCRdb goes unchecked. The V gene's germline CDR1 is SGHRS and CDR2 YFSETQ. CDR3 size: 16 residues. The CDR3 sequence: CASSFGQGFPNTEAFF.

V gene TRBV7-9 combines with J gene TRBJ2-7; TCRdb's D gene call, TRBD1, goes unchecked for lack of DNA. Germline loops: CDR1 SEHNR, CDR2 FQNEAQ (reference sequence). This CDR3 spans 14 amino acids. CDR3 protein: CASSLRDNPYEQYF. Based on the CDR3 plus reference TRBV7-9 and TRBJ2-7, the full variable domain is DTGVSQNPRHKITKRGQNVTFRCDPISEHNRLYWYRQTLGQGPEFLTYFQNEAQLEKSRLLSDRFSAERPKGSFSTLEIQRTEQGDSAMYLCASSLRDNPYEQYFGPGTRLTVT.